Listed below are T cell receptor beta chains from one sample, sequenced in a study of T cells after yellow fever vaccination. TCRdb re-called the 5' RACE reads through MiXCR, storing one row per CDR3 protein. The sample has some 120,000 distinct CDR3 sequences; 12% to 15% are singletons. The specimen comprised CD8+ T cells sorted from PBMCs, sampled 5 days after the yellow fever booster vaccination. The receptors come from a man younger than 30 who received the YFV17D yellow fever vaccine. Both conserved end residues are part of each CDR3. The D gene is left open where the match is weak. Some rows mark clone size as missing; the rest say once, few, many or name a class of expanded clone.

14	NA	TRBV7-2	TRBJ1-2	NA	TGTGCCAGCAGCTTGGAAGGTCCATACTATGGCTACACCTTC	CASSLEGPYYGYTF
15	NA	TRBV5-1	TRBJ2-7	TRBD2	TGCGCCAGCAGCCCGTTAGCGGGGGGAGCCTACGAGCAGTACTTC	CASSPLAGGAYEQYF
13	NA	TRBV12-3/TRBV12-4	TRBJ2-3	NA	TGTGCCAGCACGACGGTTAGCACAGATACGCAGTATTTT	CASTTVSTDTQYF
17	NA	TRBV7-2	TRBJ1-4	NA	TGTGCCAGCAGCTTAGAGGGCCGGGAAAGAAATAATGAAAAACTGTTTTTT	CASSLEGRERNNEKLFF
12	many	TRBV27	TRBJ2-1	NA	TGTGCCAGCAGTCCGTCCCGGGACGGTGAGTTCTTC	CASSPSRDGEFF
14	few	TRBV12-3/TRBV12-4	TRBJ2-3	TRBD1	TGTGCCAGCAGCGGATACCTACAGGGGGATGCGCAGTATTTT	CASSGYLQGDAQYF
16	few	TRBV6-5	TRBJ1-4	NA	TGTGCCAGCAGTTACTCTCCGGGGGGAGCGGATGAAAAACTGTTTTTT	CASSYSPGGADEKLFF
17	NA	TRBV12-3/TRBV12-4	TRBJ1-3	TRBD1	TGTGCCGGGCTAACGAAGACAGGGGAAAGAACTGGAAACACCATATATTTT	CAGLTKTGERTGNTIYF
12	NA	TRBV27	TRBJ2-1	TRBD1	TGTGCCAGCAGTCAATTGACAGGGTGGCAGTTCTTC	CASSQLTGWQFF
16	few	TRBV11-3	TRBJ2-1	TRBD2	TGTGCCAGCAGCTTAGGTCATCCGGGGGGTTACAATGAGCAGTTCTTC	CASSLGHPGGYNEQFF
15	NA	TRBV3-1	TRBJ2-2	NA	TGTGCCAGCAGCCAAGATTCAGGGGATCCCGGGGAGCTGTTTTTT	CASSQDSGDPGELFF
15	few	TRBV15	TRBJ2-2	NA	TGTGCCACCAGCGCGGTCGGGGGGAACACCGGGGAGCTGTTTTTT	CATSAVGGNTGELFF
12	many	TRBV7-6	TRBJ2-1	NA	TGTGCCAGCAGCTTAACGGACAATGAGCAGTTCTTC	CASSLTDNEQFF
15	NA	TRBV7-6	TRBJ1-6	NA	TGTGCCAGCAGCTTAGCGAAGGGAGGGAATTCACCCCTCCACTTT	CASSLAKGGNSPLHF
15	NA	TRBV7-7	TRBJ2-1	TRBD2	TGTGCTAGCAGCCTTACTAGCGGGGGTAACAATGAGCAGTTCTTC	CASSLTSGGNNEQFF
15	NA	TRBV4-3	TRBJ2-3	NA	TGCGCCAGCAGCCAAGATTTCCCTACCACAGATACGCAGTATTTT	CASSQDFPTTDTQYF
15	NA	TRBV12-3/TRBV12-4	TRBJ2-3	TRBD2	TGTGCCAGCAGTGATAGCGGGGGGGCCGAAGATACGCAGTATTTT	CASSDSGGAEDTQYF
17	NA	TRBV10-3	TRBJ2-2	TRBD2	TGTGCCATCACCTTTAAGGAAGGGACTACGAACACCGGGGAGCTGTTTTTT	CAITFKEGTTNTGELFF
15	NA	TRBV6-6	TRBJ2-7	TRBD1	TGTGCCAGCAGGCCCCCCGGACAGGGCATATACGAGCAGTACTTC	CASRPPGQGIYEQYF
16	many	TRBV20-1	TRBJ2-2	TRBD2	TGCAGTGCTAGAGATATCCGGGGGGGCGTCTCCGGGGAGCTGTTTTTT	CSARDIRGGVSGELFF
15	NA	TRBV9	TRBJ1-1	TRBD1	TGTGCCAGCAGCTCGGGACAGGGGGCGCATACTGAAGCTTTCTTT	CASSSGQGAHTEAFF
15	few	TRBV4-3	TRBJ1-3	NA	TGCGCCAGCAGCCAAGACAGGGGCCCCGGAAACACCATATATTTT	CASSQDRGPGNTIYF
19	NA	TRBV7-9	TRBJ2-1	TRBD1	TGTGCCAGCAGCTTAATCGGCCGACCGGGACAGGGGAGTCACAATGAGCAGTTCTTC	CASSLIGRPGQGSHNEQFF
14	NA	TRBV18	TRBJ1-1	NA	TGTGCCAGCTCACCATCTCCCGGGCAGACTGAAGCTTTCTTT	CASSPSPGQTEAFF
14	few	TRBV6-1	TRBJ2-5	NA	TGTGCCAGCAGTGAAGGAAACGGCCAAGAGACCCAGTACTTC	CASSEGNGQETQYF
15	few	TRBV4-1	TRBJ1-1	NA	TGCGCCAGCAGCCAAGTACAGGGAGACCCCCAGCAAGCTTTCTTT	CASSQVQGDPQQAFF
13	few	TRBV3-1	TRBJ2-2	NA	TGTGCCACCGAAGGTTGGGACACCGGGGAGCTGTTTTTT	CATEGWDTGELFF
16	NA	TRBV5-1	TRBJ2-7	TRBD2	TGCGCCAGCAGCTTGTATCCGTCTAGCGGGGTCTACGAGCAGTACTTC	CASSLYPSSGVYEQYF
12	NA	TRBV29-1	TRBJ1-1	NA	TGCAGCGTTGCGCGGCAGAACACTGAAGCTTTCTTT	CSVARQNTEAFF
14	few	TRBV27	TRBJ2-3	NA	TGTGCCAGCAGTCGTACGGGGCCAGGCGATACGCAGTATTTT	CASSRTGPGDTQYF
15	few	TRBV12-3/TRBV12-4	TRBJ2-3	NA	TGTGCCAGCAGTTTCGGAGGGTCGCCCGGGGATACGCAGTATTTT	CASSFGGSPGDTQYF
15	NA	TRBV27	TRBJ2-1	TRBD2	TGTGCCAGCAGCCACGACAGCGGGGGGGCAAATGAGCAGTTCTTC	CASSHDSGGANEQFF
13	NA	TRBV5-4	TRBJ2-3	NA	TGTGCCAGCAGCCGGACAGGCACAGATACGCAGTATTTT	CASSRTGTDTQYF
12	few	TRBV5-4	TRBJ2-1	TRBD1	TGTGCCAGCAGCTTGGGGACAGGGTCGCAGTTCTTC	CASSLGTGSQFF
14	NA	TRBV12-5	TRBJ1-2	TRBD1	TGTGCTAGTGGTTTGGGGGACAGGGATCGTGGCTACACCTTC	CASGLGDRDRGYTF
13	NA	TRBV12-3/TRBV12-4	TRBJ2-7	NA	TGTGCCAGCAGTACGGACAGACCCTACGAGCAGTACTTC	CASSTDRPYEQYF
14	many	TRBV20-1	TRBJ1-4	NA	TGCAGTGCTAGAGGAGCCGGGACTTATGAAAAACTGTTTTTT	CSARGAGTYEKLFF
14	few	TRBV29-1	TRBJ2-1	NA	TGCAGCGTTGTTCGGATACTCTCCTACAATGAGCAGTTCTTC	CSVVRILSYNEQFF